The entry that follows covers one T cell receptor beta chain sequence. Its antigen remains unknown. TCR beta libraries were made by quantitative 5'-RACE with molecular barcodes. MiXCR, run by TCRdb on the 5' RACE reads, gives a single entry per CDR3 protein. The data show about 250,000 distinct CDR3 sequences, 20% to 30% seen once. The germline V and J ends were trimmed by 9 bases and 5 bases, with 13 bases remaining between them. The CDR3 runs to 12 residues. The data belong to a study of CD8 T cells in ankylosing spondylitis. Regarding the study as a whole: Reports of some motif variants in reactive arthritis synovial fluid and blood predate this one. As for the disease-linked clones, they showed a CD8+ phenotype and occurred at relatively low frequencies in peripheral blood.

The sequence was collected from a male donor with ankylosing spondylitis or in good health (not recorded which). V usage is TRBV12-3 or TRBV12-4 and J usage is TRBJ2-5, with a tentative D call TRBD1 (5 bases). What was sequenced was blood, either unsorted or a sorted T cell fraction (not recorded which). CDR3 nucleotides: TGTGCCAGTAGACAGTCCCGGGAGACCCAGTACTTC. Residues: CASRQSRETQYF.